The clone carrying this T cell receptor (beta chain) was detected a few times. This entry belongs to a study of early T cells in non-severe SARS-CoV-2 infection. Per germline, CDR1 SGHNT and CDR2 YENEEA. With V trimmed by 5 bases and J by 4 bases, 5 bases remained unmatched. The CDR3 loop spans 14 amino acids. TCRdb reprocessed the 5' RACE reads via MiXCR and lists one record per CDR3 protein. The sample contains approximately 70,000 distinct CDR3 sequences, around 12% of which appear only once. The chain couples TRBV11-3 to TRBJ1-5; 7 bases are a match to TRBD1. Sequenced here: whole blood, sampled at baseline. This TCR was recovered from an adult who was a healthcare worker with PCR-confirmed SARS-CoV-2 infection or an uninfected control (not recorded which). CDR3 in DNA: TGTGCCAGCAGCCACGACAGGGCAAATCAGCCCCAGCATTTT. Encoded protein: CASSHDRANQPQHF. Full variable domain (remainder filled in from reference TRBV11-3 and TRBJ1-5): EAGVVQSPRYKIIEKKQPVAFWCNPISGHNTLYWYLQNLGQGPELLIRYENEEAVDDSQLPKDRFSAERLKGVDSTLKIQPAELGDSAVYLCASSHDRANQPQHFGDGTRLSIL.